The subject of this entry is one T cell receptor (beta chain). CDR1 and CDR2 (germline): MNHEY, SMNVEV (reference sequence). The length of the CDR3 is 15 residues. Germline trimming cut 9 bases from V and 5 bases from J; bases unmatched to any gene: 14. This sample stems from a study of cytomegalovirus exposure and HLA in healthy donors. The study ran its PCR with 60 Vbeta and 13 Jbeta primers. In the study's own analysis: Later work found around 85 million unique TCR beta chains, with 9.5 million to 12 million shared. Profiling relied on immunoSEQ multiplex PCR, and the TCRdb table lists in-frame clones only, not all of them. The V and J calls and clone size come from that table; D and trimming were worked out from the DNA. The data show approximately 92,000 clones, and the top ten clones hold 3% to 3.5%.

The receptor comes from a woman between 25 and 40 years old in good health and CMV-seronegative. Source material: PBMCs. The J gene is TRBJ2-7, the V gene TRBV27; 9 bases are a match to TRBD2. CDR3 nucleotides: TGTGCCAGACTCGTGTTGGCGGGAGGGCCAAACGAGCAGTACTTC. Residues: CARLVLAGGPNEQYF.